The 25 T cell receptor beta chains below come from one sample, sequenced in a study of blood T cell repertoires in COVID-19. Produced via immunoSEQ multiplex PCR; TCRdb's table is partial and in-frame only. The sample lists over 95,000 clones; approximately 88% were seen once. The sequencing sample was made of peripheral blood. The receptors were gathered from a woman in her fifties or sixties with acute or convalescent COVID-19.

The chain uses TRBV4-3 and TRBJ2-1, with TRBD2 identical over 13 bases. Trimming removed 1 base from V and 7 bases from J; junction bases left unmatched: 10. Germline V gene lookup returns CDR1 LGHNA and CDR2 YSLEER. The CDR3 is 18 residues long. The CDR3 DNA reads as TGCGCCAGCAGCCAAGCGCCCCCACTAGCGGGGGGGCGGAATGAGCAGTTCTTC. It yields the protein CASSQAPPLAGGRNEQFF.

V is TRBV19 and J is TRBJ1-1; 9 bases align to TRBD1. After removal of 4 bases from V and 10 bases from J, the junction contained 4 bases not matched to a gene. Germline V gene lookup returns CDR1 LNHDA and CDR2 SQIVND (reference sequence). This CDR3 contains 12 residues. The DNA of the CDR3 is TGTGCCAGTAGTAGCAGACAGGGGGGAGCTTTCTTT. Translated: CASSSRQGGAFF.

V usage is TRBV5-1 and J usage is TRBJ1-6, with a possible D match to TRBD1 (6 bases). The V gene lost 0 bases and the J gene lost 12 bases, with 13 bases spanning the gap. This CDR3 spans 14 amino acids. Per germline, CDR1 SGHRS and CDR2 YFSETQ. This chain's CDR3 is CASSLENNREPLHF. The CDR3 bases are TGCGCCAGCAGCTTGGAAAACAACAGGGAACCCCTCCACTTT.

This chain uses TRBV6-4 with TRBJ2-3; D might be TRBD2 (6 bases). Trimming removed 6 bases from V and 2 bases from J, with 24 bases in between. This CDR3 spans 18 amino acids. Per the germline V gene, CDR1 is MRHNA and CDR2 is SNTAGT. The CDR3 sequence is CASRPNPSAGTSTDTQYF. The CDR3 region has the DNA TGTGCCAGCAGACCCAACCCCTCTGCGGGGACCTCCACAGATACGCAGTATTTT.

The chain links TRBV7-9 to TRBJ2-1; 8 positions match TRBD2. The CDR3 covers 16 residues. From germline, CDR1 is SEHNR and CDR2 FQNEAQ (reference sequence). Trimming took 5 bases from V and 6 from J; bases not matched to a gene: 12. The CDR3 DNA follows: TGTGCCAGCAGCATAGGGCCGTTGGCGGGGGGCAATGAGCAGTTCTTC. Protein: CASSIGPLAGGNEQFF. Drawing the rest from reference TRBV7-9 and TRBJ2-1, the complete variable domain is DTGVSQNPRHKITKRGQNVTFRCDPISEHNRLYWYRQTLGQGPEFLTYFQNEAQLEKSRLLSDRFSAERPKGSFSTLEIQRTEQGDSAMYLCASSIGPLAGGNEQFFGPGTRLTVL.

A few counts support this clone. The chain joins TRBV7-8 to TRBJ2-3, with 9 bases aligning to TRBD2. Trimming at V came to 3 bases and at J to 0 bases, leaving 7 bases not matched to a gene. The CDR3 has 17 residues. Germline-derived CDR1 and CDR2 are SGHVS and FQNEAQ. The CDR3 sequence: CASSLLGGGASTDTQYF. CDR3 coding DNA: TGTGCCAGCAGCTTGTTGGGCGGGGGGGCGAGCACAGATACGCAGTATTTT.

This chain connects TRBV3-1 (or the pseudogene TRBV3-2) to TRBJ2-7; TRBD2 aligns across 11 bases. Germline V gene sequence: CDR1 LGHDT, CDR2 YNNKEL (reference sequence). Trimming removed 4 bases from V and 4 bases from J; junction bases left unmatched: 6. CDR3 length: 15 amino acids. Here the CDR3 DNA reads TGTGCCAGCAGCCCAGACTCTAGCGGGGGGTACGAGCAGTACTTC. This codes for CASSPDSSGGYEQYF.

The chain uses TRBV7-3 and TRBJ1-6; no clear D. The CDR3 loop spans 14 amino acids. The V end was cut by 3 bases, the J end by 3 bases, with 6 bases between. Per the germline V gene, CDR1 is SGHTA and CDR2 is FQGTGA. CDR3 sequence: CASSFEGYNSPLHF. In DNA form, the CDR3 reads TGTGCCAGCAGCTTTGAGGGCTATAATTCACCCCTCCACTTT.

V usage is TRBV7-8 and J usage is TRBJ2-2; 7 bases map to TRBD1. V shed 5 bases and J 0 bases; nucleotides not matched to a gene: 6. The CDR3 extends over 16 amino acids. Germline assignment: CDR1 SGHVS and CDR2 FQNEAQ. The CDR3 loop is CASSTQGIPNTGELFF. CDR3 coding DNA: TGTGCCAGCAGCACACAGGGGATACCGAACACCGGGGAGCTGTTTTTT.

The rearrangement uses TRBV6-4 and TRBJ2-3; 12 nucleotides line up with TRBD2. After removal of 5 bases from V and 2 bases from J, the junction contained 2 bases not matched to a gene. This CDR3 is built from 15 residues. The germline gives CDR1 MRHNA, CDR2 SNTAGT. CDR3 sequence: CASSRTSGDTDTQYF. CDR3 bases: TGTGCCAGCAGTCGGACTAGCGGGGACACAGATACGCAGTATTTT.

The CDR3 loop is CASSMTSGGQTQYF. The CDR3 DNA follows: TGTGCCAGCTCGATGACTAGCGGGGGTCAGACCCAGTACTTC. V is TRBV7-2 and J is TRBJ2-5, with 12 bases fitting TRBD2. From germline, CDR1 is SGHTA and CDR2 FQGNSA. The CDR3 has 14 amino acids. The ends lost 8 bases at V and 6 bases at J; junction bases unmatched: 7.

This clone turned up a few times. The chain recombines TRBV7-2 with TRBJ2-1, with TRBD1 as a possible D gene (5 bases). Germline CDR1 is SGHTA and CDR2 is FQGNSA. V was trimmed by 3 bases and J by 7 bases, leaving 7 bases between them. The CDR3 runs to 12 residues. CDR3 sequence (DNA): TGTGCCAGCAGCTTTCCAGGGAATGAGCAGTTCTTC. Translated, it gives CASSFPGNEQFF.

The chain joins TRBV7-2 to TRBJ1-1, with a tentative D call TRBD1 (5 bases). Germline V gene sequence: CDR1 SGHTA, CDR2 FQGNSA. The V and J ends lost 5 bases and 1 base respectively, with 8 bases between them. This CDR3 is built from 13 residues. CDR3 amino acids: CASSIDRNTEAFF. Here the CDR3 DNA reads TGTGCCAGCAGCATAGACAGGAACACTGAAGCTTTCTTT.

The chain is built from TRBV3-1 (or the pseudogene TRBV3-2) and TRBJ2-5, with D perhaps TRBD2 (6 bases). Germline CDR1 reads LGHDT; CDR2 reads YNNKEL (reference sequence). The CDR3 covers 11 residues. Trimming left V 4 bases short and J 10 bases short, with 10 bases between. CDR3 sequence: CASSLREDQYF. The CDR3 nucleotides read TGTGCCAGCAGCCTCAGGGAGGACCAGTACTTC.

This clone appeared a single time. The rearrangement links TRBV6-5 to TRBJ2-3; 9 bases match TRBD1. This CDR3 region has 16 residues. Germline CDR1 is MNHEY and CDR2 is SVGAGI. The trim removed 2 bases at V and 2 bases at J, leaving 5 bases unmatched. CDR3 sequence reads: CASSYGGTGFTDTQYF. In nucleotides, the CDR3 is TGTGCCAGCAGTTACGGGGGGACAGGGTTCACAGATACGCAGTATTTT.

In DNA form, the CDR3 reads TGTGCCAGCAGCCCAAACATGAACACTGAAGCTTTCTTT. It translates to CASSPNMNTEAFF. The chain combines TRBV11-3 with TRBJ1-1; D unresolved. CDR1 and CDR2 from the germline V gene are SGHNT and YENEEA. CDR3 length equals 13 residues. V dropped 5 bases and J dropped 0 bases, with 7 bases sitting between them.

This chain joins TRBV28 and TRBJ1-2; TRBD1 agrees at 9 bases. This CDR3 spans 13 amino acids. Germline CDR1 reads MDHEN; CDR2 reads SYDVKM. V gave up 6 bases and J gave up 4 bases; unmatched junction bases: 3. The CDR3 DNA reads as TGTGCCAGCAGCCGGGACAGGGTCTATGGCTACACCTTC. It encodes CASSRDRVYGYTF.

The chain uses TRBV5-1 and TRBJ1-3; no firm D call. Between the trimmed V and J ends, which lost 0 bases and 0 bases, there was a span of 16 bases. Per the germline V gene, CDR1 is SGHRS and CDR2 is YFSETQ. This CDR3 comprises 18 residues. In DNA form, the CDR3 reads TGCGCCAGCAGCTTGGCCCCGGGAGGCGGTAGCTCTGGAAACACCATATATTTT. It translates to CASSLAPGGGSSGNTIYF.

V gene TRBV3-1 (or the pseudogene TRBV3-2) combines with J gene TRBJ1-2; weak D call: TRBD1 (6 bases). The CDR3 is made up of 13 amino acids. Germline values: CDR1 LGHDT, CDR2 YNNKEL (reference sequence). V gave up 7 bases and J gave up 7 bases, with 16 bases separating them. The CDR3 DNA follows: TGTGCCAGCAAGGGGACAATGGCAGTTGGCTACACCTTC. Translation: CASKGTMAVGYTF.

The chain is built from TRBV28 and TRBJ1-5; a possible D gene is TRBD1 (5 bases). Germline CDR1 is MDHEN and CDR2 is SYDVKM. The V end was cut by 2 bases, the J end by 7 bases, with 9 bases between. This CDR3 region has 13 residues. For the CDR3, the DNA is TGTGCCAGCAGTTTAATGGGGCAACAGCCCCAGCATTTT. Its translation: CASSLMGQQPQHF.

This clone was seen only once. The rearrangement joins TRBV3-1 (or the pseudogene TRBV3-2) to TRBJ2-7; 7 bases fit TRBD1. With 4 bases clipped from V and 10 bases from J, the junction kept 4 bases outside the gene matches. The CDR3 sequence is 11 residues long. Germline V gene lookup returns CDR1 LGHDT and CDR2 YNNKEL (reference sequence). CDR3 sequence: CASSREGGQYF. The CDR3 DNA follows: TGTGCCAGCAGCCGGGAAGGGGGCCAGTACTTC.

This clone was found once. This chain joins TRBV5-1 and TRBJ1-1, with D maybe TRBD1 (6 bases). The germline V gene encodes CDR1 SGHRS and CDR2 YFSETQ. Trimming cost V 4 bases and J 1 base, with 11 bases left between them. This CDR3 spans 14 amino acids. The CDR3 loop is CASSLRTENTEAFF. The CDR3 region has the DNA TGCGCCAGCAGCCTACGGACAGAGAACACTGAAGCTTTCTTT.

The chain combines TRBV7-2 with TRBJ1-2, with TRBD1 as a possible D gene (5 bases). Looked up from germline, CDR1 is SGHTA and CDR2 is FQGNSA. Trimming took off 0 bases at V and 4 bases at J, with 6 bases between the two ends. The CDR3 covers 13 residues. The CDR3 coding sequence is TGTGCCAGCAGCTTAGCAGGGGCCTATGGCTACACCTTC. Protein sequence: CASSLAGAYGYTF.

This clone occurred once. The rearrangement joins TRBV28 to TRBJ1-2; a possible D gene is TRBD1 (6 bases). This CDR3 has 11 residues. CDR1 is MDHEN, CDR2 SYDVKM, per germline. V lost 4 bases and J 8 bases, leaving 8 bases between the germline ends. The CDR3 bases are TGTGCCAGCAGTTCGGACAGCGGCTACACCTTC. Amino acid sequence: CASSSDSGYTF.

In DNA, the CDR3 is TGTGCCAGTAGTCCATCAGGGACAGCCAATCAGCCCCAGCATTTT. This translates into CASSPSGTANQPQHF. V gene TRBV19 combines with J gene TRBJ1-5; the match to TRBD1 covers 7 bases. In germline, CDR1 is LNHDA, CDR2 SQIVND (reference sequence). The CDR3 totals 15 residues. Losses at the gene ends were 5 bases for V and 3 bases for J; bases not matched to a gene: 7.